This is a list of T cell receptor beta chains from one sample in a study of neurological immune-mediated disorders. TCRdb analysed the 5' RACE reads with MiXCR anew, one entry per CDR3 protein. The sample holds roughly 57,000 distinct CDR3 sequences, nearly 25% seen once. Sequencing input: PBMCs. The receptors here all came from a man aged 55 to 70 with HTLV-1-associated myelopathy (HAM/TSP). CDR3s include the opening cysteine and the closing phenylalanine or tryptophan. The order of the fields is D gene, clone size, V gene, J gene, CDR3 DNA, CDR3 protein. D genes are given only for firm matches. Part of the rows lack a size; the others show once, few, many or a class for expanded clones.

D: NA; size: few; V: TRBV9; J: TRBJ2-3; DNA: TGTGCCAGCAGCGCAAATGCTCCGGGAGCGCAGTATTTT; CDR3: CASSANAPGAQYF
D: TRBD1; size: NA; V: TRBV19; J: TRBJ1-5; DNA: TGTGCCAGTAGTATCTCCGGGACAGGGTGGCAGCCCCAGCATTTT; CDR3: CASSISGTGWQPQHF
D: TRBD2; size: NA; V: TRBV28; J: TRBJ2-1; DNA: TGTGCCAGCAGTTTAGCGGGACTAGCGGTCTACAATGAGCAGTTCTTC; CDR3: CASSLAGLAVYNEQFF
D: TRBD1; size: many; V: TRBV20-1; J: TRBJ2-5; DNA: TGCAGTGCTAGACTTTGGACAGGATCGACAGAGACCCAGTACTTC; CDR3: CSARLWTGSTETQYF
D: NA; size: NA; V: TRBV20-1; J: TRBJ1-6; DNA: TGCAGTGCTAGAGAATCGACCTCGGCGGGGTCACCCCTCCACTTT; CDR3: CSARESTSAGSPLHF
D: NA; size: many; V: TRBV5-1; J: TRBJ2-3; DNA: TGCGCCAGCAGCTTGGTGCAGGGAGGCACAGATACGCAGTATTTT; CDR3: CASSLVQGGTDTQYF
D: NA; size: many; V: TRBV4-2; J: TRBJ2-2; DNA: TGTGCCAGCAGCCCGCCTTCGAACACCGGGGAGCTGTTTTTT; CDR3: CASSPPSNTGELFF
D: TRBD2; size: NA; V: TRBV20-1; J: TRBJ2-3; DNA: TGCAGTGCTAGGTCAGCGGGGAACACAGATACGCAGTATTTT; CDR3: CSARSAGNTDTQYF
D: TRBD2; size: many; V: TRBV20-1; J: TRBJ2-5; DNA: TGCAGTGCTAGAGGGTTGGTAGCGGGAACGAGAGAGACCCAGTACTTC; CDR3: CSARGLVAGTRETQYF
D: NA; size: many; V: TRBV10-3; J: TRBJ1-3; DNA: TGTGCCATCAGTGGAAATACAGGGTCTTTTGGAAACACCATATATTTT; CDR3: CAISGNTGSFGNTIYF
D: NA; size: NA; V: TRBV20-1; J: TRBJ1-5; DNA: TGCTGTGCTAGAGATGACGGGGGACCTCAGCCCCAGCATTTT; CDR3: CCARDDGGPQPQHF
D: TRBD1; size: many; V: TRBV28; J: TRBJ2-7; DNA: TGTGCCAGCAGCCTACAGGGGGTGACATACGAGCAGTACTTC; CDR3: CASSLQGVTYEQYF
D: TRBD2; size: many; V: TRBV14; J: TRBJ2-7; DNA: TGTGCCAGCAGCCAAGATCCGTTTGGTAGCGGGAAAAGCGAGCAGTACTTC; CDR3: CASSQDPFGSGKSEQYF
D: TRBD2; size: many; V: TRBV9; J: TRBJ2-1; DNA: TGTGCCAGCAGCCAAGGACTAGCGGGAGTTATATATGAGCAGTTCTTC; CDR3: CASSQGLAGVIYEQFF
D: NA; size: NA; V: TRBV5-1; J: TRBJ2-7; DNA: TGCGCCAGCAGGCCCCCAGGGTCAACGGGCGAGCAGTACTTC; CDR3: CASRPPGSTGEQYF
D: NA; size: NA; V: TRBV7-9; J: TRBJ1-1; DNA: TGTGCCAGCAGCTTAGAGAGGCGGGAGAACACTGAAGCTTTCTTT; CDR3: CASSLERRENTEAFF
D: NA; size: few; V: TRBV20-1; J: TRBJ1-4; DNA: TGCAGGGTAGACAGCCCTAATGAAAAACTGTTTTTT; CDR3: CRVDSPNEKLFF
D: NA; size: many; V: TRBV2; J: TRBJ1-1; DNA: TGTGCCAGCAGGGTTTCTAGGGTGAACACTGAAGCTTTCTTT; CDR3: CASRVSRVNTEAFF
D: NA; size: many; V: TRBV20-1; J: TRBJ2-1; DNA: TGCAGTGCTAGTAAGCTCGGAGATCCGTATGAGCAGTTCTTC; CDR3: CSASKLGDPYEQFF
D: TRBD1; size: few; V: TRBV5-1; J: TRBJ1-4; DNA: TGCGCCAGCAGCAAGGACAGGGTTAATGAAAAACTGTTTTTT; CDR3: CASSKDRVNEKLFF
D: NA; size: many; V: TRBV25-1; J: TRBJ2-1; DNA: TGTGCCAGCAGTAAGAGAGCTTGGGAGCAGTTCTTC; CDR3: CASSKRAWEQFF
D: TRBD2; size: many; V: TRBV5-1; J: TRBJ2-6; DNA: TGCGCCAGCAGCTTCGGGGGGTCTGGGGCCAACGTCCTGACTTTC; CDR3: CASSFGGSGANVLTF
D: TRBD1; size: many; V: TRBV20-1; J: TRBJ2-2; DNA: TGCAGTGCTAGAGAGTCACAGGGGGCGCGGACCGGGGAGCTGTTTTTT; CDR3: CSARESQGARTGELFF
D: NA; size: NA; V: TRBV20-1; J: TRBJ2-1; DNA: TGCAGTGCTAGAGATAGCGTAGGGAAATTCTCCTACAATGAGCAGTTCTTC; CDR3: CSARDSVGKFSYNEQFF
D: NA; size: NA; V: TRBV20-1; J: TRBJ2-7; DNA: TGCAGTGCTAGCAAACAGGGTGTAGTATACGAGCAGTACTTC; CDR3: CSASKQGVVYEQYF
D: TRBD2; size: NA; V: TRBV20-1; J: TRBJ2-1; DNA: TGCAGTGCTGCCCCCCTAGCGGGAAGTCATGAGCAGTTCTTC; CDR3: CSAAPLAGSHEQFF
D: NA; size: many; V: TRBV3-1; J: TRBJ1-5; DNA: TGTGCCAGCAGCCAAGGGACAGTGAATCAGCCCCAGCATTTT; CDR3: CASSQGTVNQPQHF